Listed below are T cell receptor beta chains from one sample, sequenced in a study of follicular helper T cells after annual influenza vaccination. The data were produced by immunoSEQ multiplex PCR, yet TCRdb's version contains in-frame clones alone and is incomplete. Here the sample spans about 27,000 clones, approximately 80% being singletons. The specimen comprised CXCR5+ CD38- circulating T follicular helper cells from blood, sampled on the day of influenza vaccination. These receptors all stem from an adult who received the influenza vaccine. CDR3s include the opening cysteine and the closing phenylalanine or tryptophan. Each record gives: J gene, clone size, V gene, CDR3 protein. Size is stated for part of the rows, as once, few or many counts, or as a class when the clone is expanded.

j_gene: TRBJ2-5
abundance: NA
v_gene: TRBV7-2
CDR3aa: CASAPQVTSGRAAETQYF

j_gene: TRBJ2-3
abundance: NA
v_gene: TRBV29-1
CDR3aa: CSVALREAPDTQYF

j_gene: TRBJ2-1
abundance: NA
v_gene: TRBV15
CDR3aa: CATSRDSAGANEQFF

j_gene: TRBJ1-3
abundance: NA
v_gene: TRBV5-1
CDR3aa: CASSIGTGLAGNTIYF

j_gene: TRBJ2-2
abundance: NA
v_gene: TRBV27
CDR3aa: CASTGTANTGELFF

j_gene: TRBJ2-3
abundance: few
v_gene: TRBV7-6
CDR3aa: CASSSRDLSPTQYF

j_gene: TRBJ1-6
abundance: NA
v_gene: TRBV19
CDR3aa: CASSMVGTGNNSPLHF

j_gene: TRBJ1-6
abundance: NA
v_gene: TRBV28
CDR3aa: CASIRDSLNSPLHF

j_gene: TRBJ2-1
abundance: NA
v_gene: TRBV2
CDR3aa: CASRLRGGRNEQFF

j_gene: TRBJ2-2
abundance: NA
v_gene: TRBV19
CDR3aa: CASQRSAGGRGVGELFF

j_gene: TRBJ2-1
abundance: NA
v_gene: TRBV7-9
CDR3aa: CASSSALVNEQFF

j_gene: NA
abundance: NA
v_gene: TRBV19
CDR3aa: CASRQVKGGIYEQYF

j_gene: TRBJ1-1
abundance: NA
v_gene: TRBV29-1
CDR3aa: CSAGDSTARKRTFF

j_gene: TRBJ1-2
abundance: NA
v_gene: TRBV19
CDR3aa: CASGQGIYGYTF

j_gene: TRBJ1-2
abundance: NA
v_gene: TRBV30
CDR3aa: CAWSVPGTGNYGYTF

j_gene: TRBJ2-3
abundance: NA
v_gene: TRBV28
CDR3aa: CASSLDTSPFTDTQYF

j_gene: TRBJ2-2
abundance: few
v_gene: TRBV11-2
CDR3aa: CASSLETPGELFF

j_gene: TRBJ2-7
abundance: NA
v_gene: TRBV6-1
CDR3aa: CASSNPGASSYEQYF

j_gene: TRBJ2-6
abundance: NA
v_gene: TRBV18
CDR3aa: CASSSSTGGPGANVLTF

j_gene: TRBJ2-3
abundance: NA
v_gene: TRBV7-6
CDR3aa: CASSFGSSGSLHLTGTQYF

j_gene: TRBJ2-3
abundance: NA
v_gene: TRBV7-2
CDR3aa: CASSLIHSYTDTQYF

j_gene: TRBJ2-1
abundance: NA
v_gene: TRBV29-1
CDR3aa: CSGGQPNNEQFF

j_gene: TRBJ1-4
abundance: NA
v_gene: TRBV6-1
CDR3aa: CASRGLGGREKLFF

j_gene: TRBJ1-4
abundance: NA
v_gene: TRBV30
CDR3aa: CAWSVATGSNEKLFF

j_gene: TRBJ1-2
abundance: NA
v_gene: TRBV15
CDR3aa: CSTSRDRKMTGGENGHTF

j_gene: TRBJ2-5
abundance: NA
v_gene: TRBV7-2
CDR3aa: CASSLDSGREETQYF

j_gene: TRBJ2-7
abundance: NA
v_gene: TRBV11-2
CDR3aa: CASSLDKGPRLKQYF

j_gene: TRBJ2-2
abundance: NA
v_gene: TRBV7-9
CDR3aa: CASSPRTSGGAMVGELFF

j_gene: TRBJ1-5
abundance: NA
v_gene: TRBV18
CDR3aa: CASSPPGGSEPQHF

j_gene: TRBJ1-2
abundance: NA
v_gene: TRBV6-5
CDR3aa: CASSYPSPGGGNGYTF

j_gene: TRBJ1-1
abundance: NA
v_gene: TRBV27
CDR3aa: CASSYLSDSRGREAFF

j_gene: TRBJ2-3
abundance: NA
v_gene: TRBV11-2
CDR3aa: CASSLGWARGVDTQYF